This T cell receptor (beta chain) was recovered during a study of T cells in Graves' hyperthyroidism and ophthalmopathy. Whole-study results and caveats: With a median lead of around 6.7 months before onset, the model predicted ophthalmopathy. Ophthalmopathy was told apart from stable hyperthyroidism by a 13 V-J model.

Graves' hyperthyroidism without ophthalmopathy progression within 18 months was termed stable. Researchers barred patients who had uncontrolled infection, other autoimmune disease, pregnancy or lactation. Germline CDR1 is MDHEN and CDR2 is SYDVKM. V lost 6 bases and J 9 bases, leaving 21 bases between the germline ends. The CDR3 loop spans 15 amino acids. Regions amplified from RNA transcripts were the TCR beta CDR3 regions. HTBI primers drove first-round RT-PCR of the TCR CDR3. TCRdb analysed the multiplex PCR reads with MiXCR anew, one entry per CDR3 protein. This table holds about 420,000 distinct CDR3 sequences, 15% to 17% found once. This clonotype was detected only a few times. Antigen: not known.

Material for sequencing was blood. The sequence came from a woman aged 18-30 years with Graves' hyperthyroidism. The chain joins TRBV28 to TRBJ2-4; TRBD1 is a possible D gene (6 bases). CDR3 coding DNA: TGTGCCAGCAGCTCGACAGGCACCGGGTATAGCATTCAGTACTTC. It encodes CASSSTGTGYSIQYF.